This T cell receptor (beta chain) was sequenced for a study of T cells in Graves' hyperthyroidism and ophthalmopathy. RNA transcripts served as the template for amplifying TCR beta CDR3 regions. In the first-round RT-PCR of the TCR CDR3, the HTBI primer set was used. In TCRdb, the multiplex PCR reads were re-called with MiXCR into one record per CDR3 protein. The sample consists of roughly 100,000 distinct CDR3 sequences, 45% to 50% of them appearing once. The study enrolled patients aged 18 to 65 with newly diagnosed hyperthyroidism of under 2 months' duration. Reasons for excluding patients were uncontrolled infection, other autoimmune disease, pregnancy or lactation. Diagnoses were made from clinical symptoms, serum measures (thyroxine and TRAb), thyroid ultrasound and orbital computed tomography. This sequence originates from a man aged 35 to 55 with Graves' hyperthyroidism. Source material: blood.

DNA of the CDR3: TGCAGTGCTACAACTAGCGGGAGATCTGACGAGCAGTACTTC. It yields the protein CSATTSGRSDEQYF. The chain has TRBV20-1 and TRBJ2-7, with TRBD2 matching over 11 bases. Per the germline V gene, CDR1 is DFQATT and CDR2 is SNEGSKA (reference sequence). J lost 5 bases, V lost 4 bases, and 7 bases had no gene match. This CDR3 is 14 amino acids long.